A selection of T cell receptor beta chains follows, all from one sample in a study of CD8 T cells in Susac syndrome. MiXCR, applied by TCRdb to the immunoSEQ multiplex PCR reads, yields one record per CDR3 protein. Of 100,000 to 150,000 distinct CDR3 sequences in the sample, over 95% were seen once. The sequencing sample was made of CD4+ T cells from PBMCs. The receptor source for this set is a human donor with Susac syndrome. CDR3s include the opening cysteine and the closing phenylalanine or tryptophan. D genes are given only for firm matches. Only part of the rows carry a size: once, few, many, or a class if the clone is expanded.

clone size	J gene	D gene	V gene	CDR3 protein	CDR3 DNA
.	TRBJ1-5	.	TRBV7-9	CASSSFSNQPQHF	TGTGCCAGCAGCAGTTTCAGCAATCAGCCCCAGCATTTT
.	TRBJ2-1	TRBD2	TRBV10-3	CAITARSGTSGGNEQFF	TGTGCCATCACTGCCCGCTCCGGGACTAGCGGAGGTAATGAGCAGTTCTTC
.	TRBJ1-5	.	TRBV29-1	CSVAADSNQPQHF	TGCAGCGTTGCCGCTGATAGCAATCAGCCCCAGCATTTT
.	TRBJ2-5	TRBD2	TRBV7-2	CASSLGWTSGQETQYF	TGTGCCAGCAGCTTAGGGTGGACTAGCGGGCAAGAGACCCAGTACTTC
.	TRBJ2-1	.	TRBV24-1	CATSESGLETYNEQFF	TGTGCCACCAGTGAATCAGGGTTAGAGACCTACAATGAGCAGTTCTTC
.	TRBJ2-7	TRBD1	TRBV6-6	CASSSLDRGSYEQYF	TGTGCCAGCAGCTCCTTGGACAGGGGATCCTACGAGCAGTACTTC
.	TRBJ2-2	.	TRBV4-1	CASSPVAAVRTGELFF	TGCGCCAGCAGCCCAGTGGCGGCTGTTCGGACCGGGGAGCTGTTTTTT
.	TRBJ1-3	.	TRBV9	CASSPRRGGDTIYF	TGTGCCAGCAGCCCCCGCAGGGGAGGGGACACCATATATTTT
.	TRBJ2-7	.	TRBV11-2	CASSHQEGSSYEQYF	TGTGCCAGCAGCCATCAGGAGGGTAGCTCCTACGAGCAGTACTTC
.	TRBJ1-1	.	TRBV20-1	CSARTQAGNTEAFF	TGCAGTGCTAGAACCCAGGCGGGGAACACTGAAGCTTTCTTT
.	TRBJ2-7	TRBD1	TRBV2	CASRTTGAVQSEQYF	TGTGCCAGCAGAACTACAGGGGCGGTTCAGTCCGAGCAGTACTTC
.	TRBJ2-1	.	TRBV10-3	CAISEADRYNEQFF	TGTGCCATCAGTGAGGCGGACAGATACAATGAGCAGTTCTTC
.	TRBJ1-5	TRBD1	TRBV6-6	CASSYATGNQPQHF	TGTGCCAGCAGTTACGCGACAGGGAATCAGCCCCAGCATTTT
.	TRBJ1-2	.	TRBV30	CGGSPPDSHGYTF	TGTGGCGGGAGCCCTCCGGACAGCCATGGCTACACCTTC
.	TRBJ1-3	.	TRBV9	CASSVDQRNTIYF	TGTGCCAGCAGCGTAGATCAGCGAAACACCATATATTTT
.	TRBJ1-5	.	TRBV12-3/TRBV12-4	CASSFRQGQWSNQPQHF	TGTGCCAGCAGTTTCCGCCAGGGACAATGGAGCAATCAGCCCCAGCATTTT
.	TRBJ2-7	.	TRBV3-1	CASSQEWGESYEQYF	TGTGCCAGCAGCCAAGAATGGGGGGAATCCTACGAGCAGTACTTC
.	TRBJ2-7	.	TRBV5-1	CASSSNQGTSYEQYF	TGCGCCAGCAGCTCCAATCAGGGCACAAGCTACGAGCAGTACTTC
.	TRBJ1-2	.	TRBV29-1	CSVGRRGDGYTF	TGCAGCGTCGGCAGGCGGGGGGACGGCTACACCTTC
.	TRBJ2-1	TRBD1	TRBV18	CASSPSRDSYNEQFF	TGTGCCAGCTCACCTTCCCGGGACAGCTACAATGAGCAGTTCTTC
.	TRBJ1-1	.	TRBV14	CASSQDFGDTEAFF	TGTGCCAGCAGCCAAGATTTCGGAGACACTGAAGCTTTCTTT
.	TRBJ1-5	TRBD1	TRBV5-4	CASSSQGVNQPQHF	TGTGCCAGCAGCTCACAGGGGGTCAATCAGCCCCAGCATTTT
once	TRBJ2-5	TRBD2	TRBV29-1	CSVGSGRSETQYF	TGCAGCGTTGGTAGCGGGAGATCAGAGACCCAGTACTTC
.	TRBJ2-1	.	TRBV20-1	CSADDSYNEQFF	TGCAGTGCCGACGACAGTTACAATGAGCAGTTCTTC
.	TRBJ2-6	.	TRBV6-5	CASSYSIWGSGANVLTF	TGTGCCAGCAGTTACTCGATCTGGGGTTCCGGGGCCAACGTCCTGACTTTC
.	TRBJ2-7	TRBD2	TRBV2	CASSGTSGRATPEQYF	TGTGCCAGCAGTGGGACTAGCGGGAGGGCGACTCCCGAGCAGTACTTC
once	TRBJ2-5	TRBD2	TRBV5-1	CASSPGGGRSETQYF	TGCGCCAGCAGCCCGGGGGGCGGGAGGTCAGAGACCCAGTACTTC
.	TRBJ1-4	TRBD1	TRBV30	CAWSIRLYRGRAEVDEKLFF	TGTGCCTGGAGTATAAGATTATACAGGGGTCGCGCTGAAGTCGATGAAAAACTGTTTTTT
.	TRBJ2-7	TRBD1	TRBV7-9	CASTTQGDEQYF	TGTGCCAGCACCACACAGGGGGACGAGCAGTACTTC
.	TRBJ2-5	.	TRBV24-1	CATSDSATNQETQYF	TGTGCCACCAGTGATTCCGCGACAAACCAAGAGACCCAGTACTTC
.	TRBJ2-3	.	TRBV29-1	CSVPRADTQYF	TGCAGCGTACCTCGGGCAGATACGCAGTATTTT
.	TRBJ1-2	TRBD1	TRBV2	CASSEEGGASGYTF	TGTGCCAGCAGTGAAGAAGGGGGCGCGTCCGGCTACACCTTC
.	TRBJ2-5	.	TRBV25-1	CASSRGGEETQYF	TGTGCCAGCAGCCGAGGTGGAGAAGAGACCCAGTACTTC
.	TRBJ1-2	TRBD1	TRBV6-2/TRBV6-3	CASSSPGTVDSYGYTF	TGTGCCAGCAGTTCGCCCGGGACAGTGGACTCCTATGGCTACACCTTC
.	TRBJ2-3	.	TRBV15	CATSREVGSVPTQYF	TGTGCCACCAGCAGAGAAGTAGGGAGTGTTCCTACGCAGTATTTT
.	TRBJ2-5	.	TRBV2	CASSEARDPRIF	TGTGCCAGCAGTGAGGCACGGGACCCTAGGATCTTC
.	TRBJ2-1	.	TRBV15	CATSRPTRVEQFF	TGTGCCACCAGCAGACCGACAAGAGTTGAGCAGTTCTTC
.	TRBJ2-5	.	TRBV15	CATSSPWAGEETQYF	TGTGCCACCAGCAGCCCCTGGGCAGGGGAAGAGACCCAGTACTTC
.	TRBJ2-1	.	TRBV20-1	CSASAHEQFF	TGCAGTGCTAGTGCTCATGAGCAGTTCTTC
.	TRBJ2-7	.	TRBV7-8	CASSFLAYEQYF	TGTGCCAGCAGCTTTCTTGCCTACGAGCAGTACTTC
.	TRBJ2-5	.	TRBV6-1	CASSVEPNTKETQYF	TGTGCCAGCAGTGTGGAGCCAAACACTAAAGAGACCCAGTACTTC
.	TRBJ2-5	.	TRBV12-3/TRBV12-4	CASSPRIGQQETQYF	TGTGCCAGCAGTCCTCGGATCGGACAGCAAGAGACCCAGTACTTC
once	TRBJ2-3	.	TRBV2	CASRRGGSTDTQYF	TGTGCCAGCAGGAGGGGAGGTAGCACAGATACGCAGTATTTT